These T cell receptor beta chains were read from a single sample in a study of prognosis after radiotherapy for stage I lung cancer. TCRdb re-called the multiplex PCR reads with MiXCR, one entry per CDR3 protein. The table includes more than 15,000 distinct CDR3 sequences, around 30% detected once. Sequencing used PBMCs, obtained before or after stereotactic body radiation therapy (not recorded which). The receptors here all came from a donor aged 50 or older with non-small cell lung cancer. Each CDR3 is given with its conserved first and last residue. Fields, in order: D gene, J gene, V gene, CDR3 protein. The D gene is left open where the match is weak.

d_gene: TRBD2; j_gene: TRBJ2-5; v_gene: TRBV7-9; CDR3aa: CASSLGLAGGRQETQYF
d_gene: TRBD2; j_gene: TRBJ2-1; v_gene: TRBV6-9; CDR3aa: CASSSPGLTNYNEQFF
d_gene: .; j_gene: TRBJ1-1; v_gene: TRBV6-1; CDR3aa: CASSVRDFGGTEAFF
d_gene: .; j_gene: TRBJ2-3; v_gene: TRBV11-2; CDR3aa: CASSPSNAGSRYF
d_gene: TRBD2; j_gene: TRBJ2-5; v_gene: TRBV6-2/TRBV6-3; CDR3aa: CASSMGGLADPETQYF
d_gene: .; j_gene: TRBJ2-7; v_gene: TRBV3-1; CDR3aa: CASSRSSTGYEQYF
d_gene: TRBD2; j_gene: TRBJ2-7; v_gene: TRBV5-4; CDR3aa: CASSFSLASNEQYF
d_gene: .; j_gene: TRBJ2-1; v_gene: TRBV5-1; CDR3aa: CASSLGLVRSSYNEQFF
d_gene: .; j_gene: TRBJ1-2; v_gene: TRBV11-2; CDR3aa: CASSQRLTANYGYTF
d_gene: TRBD2; j_gene: TRBJ2-1; v_gene: TRBV28; CDR3aa: CASSPTGTSGSWYNEQFF
d_gene: TRBD2; j_gene: TRBJ2-1; v_gene: TRBV19; CDR3aa: CASSIKERGYSYNEQFF
d_gene: .; j_gene: TRBJ2-7; v_gene: TRBV6-1; CDR3aa: CASSRPVGEQYF
d_gene: .; j_gene: TRBJ2-7; v_gene: TRBV3-1; CDR3aa: CASSQAGSGGVSYEQYF
d_gene: .; j_gene: TRBJ2-7; v_gene: TRBV4-3; CDR3aa: CASSQEGSGRVTSGAYDQYF
d_gene: TRBD1; j_gene: TRBJ1-6; v_gene: TRBV5-1; CDR3aa: CASSLTTGGENSPLHF
d_gene: .; j_gene: TRBJ2-3; v_gene: TRBV12-3/TRBV12-4; CDR3aa: CASSLRGVFTDTQYF
d_gene: .; j_gene: TRBJ1-4; v_gene: TRBV28; CDR3aa: CASSFTVTNEKLFF
d_gene: TRBD2; j_gene: TRBJ2-5; v_gene: TRBV24-1; CDR3aa: CATSDSLAGGEETQYF
d_gene: .; j_gene: TRBJ2-7; v_gene: TRBV2; CDR3aa: CASSDLKAHYEQYF
d_gene: .; j_gene: TRBJ2-5; v_gene: TRBV18; CDR3aa: CASSLSNSQETQYF
d_gene: .; j_gene: TRBJ1-5; v_gene: TRBV6-1; CDR3aa: CASSEQSEGSYQPQHF
d_gene: .; j_gene: TRBJ1-1; v_gene: TRBV10-3; CDR3aa: CAISESLGNTEAFF
d_gene: TRBD2; j_gene: TRBJ2-5; v_gene: TRBV14; CDR3aa: CASSPGLAGEETQYF
d_gene: .; j_gene: TRBJ2-6; v_gene: TRBV5-6; CDR3aa: CASNSTGQGANVLTF
d_gene: .; j_gene: TRBJ1-2; v_gene: TRBV19; CDR3aa: CASSITARRGYTF
d_gene: .; j_gene: TRBJ2-1; v_gene: TRBV6-1; CDR3aa: CASTQPAYNEQFF
d_gene: TRBD1; j_gene: TRBJ2-7; v_gene: TRBV27; CDR3aa: CGRLMLSGGVHEQYF
d_gene: TRBD2; j_gene: TRBJ2-2; v_gene: TRBV10-3; CDR3aa: CAGGLENTGELFF
d_gene: TRBD1; j_gene: TRBJ1-1; v_gene: TRBV19; CDR3aa: CASSIAGQGNTEAFF
d_gene: TRBD1; j_gene: TRBJ1-2; v_gene: TRBV6-1; CDR3aa: CASTQTDRGTRGYTF
d_gene: TRBD1; j_gene: TRBJ2-7; v_gene: TRBV30; CDR3aa: CAWSVRRGRYEQYF
d_gene: TRBD2; j_gene: TRBJ2-1; v_gene: TRBV5-1; CDR3aa: CASKTAGTTNDQLF
d_gene: TRBD2; j_gene: TRBJ2-1; v_gene: TRBV6-2/TRBV6-3; CDR3aa: CASSDSGGRGYNEQFF
d_gene: .; j_gene: TRBJ2-7; v_gene: TRBV7-9; CDR3aa: CASSLAGQGEQYF
d_gene: .; j_gene: TRBJ2-3; v_gene: TRBV6-5; CDR3aa: CASSYSNLGPVSTDTQYF
d_gene: .; j_gene: TRBJ2-1; v_gene: TRBV7-2; CDR3aa: CASSRGTIYNEQFF
d_gene: .; j_gene: TRBJ2-2; v_gene: TRBV11-1; CDR3aa: CASRYPVPNTGELFF
d_gene: .; j_gene: TRBJ2-2; v_gene: TRBV5-4; CDR3aa: CASSLTLNTGELFF
d_gene: TRBD2; j_gene: TRBJ2-1; v_gene: TRBV7-9; CDR3aa: CASSYASGSSYNEQFF
d_gene: .; j_gene: TRBJ1-5; v_gene: TRBV5-6; CDR3aa: CASSLGAQPQHF
d_gene: .; j_gene: TRBJ2-3; v_gene: TRBV9; CDR3aa: CASSEDISTDTQYF
d_gene: TRBD1; j_gene: TRBJ2-3; v_gene: TRBV6-1; CDR3aa: CASRQGTGDTDTQYF
d_gene: TRBD2; j_gene: TRBJ2-3; v_gene: TRBV6-1; CDR3aa: CANSPLLAGGWSTDTQYF
d_gene: TRBD2; j_gene: TRBJ2-2; v_gene: TRBV2; CDR3aa: CASWTSGKSVELFF
d_gene: .; j_gene: TRBJ2-7; v_gene: TRBV19; CDR3aa: CASSTEGGSYEQYF
d_gene: .; j_gene: TRBJ2-1; v_gene: TRBV6-1; CDR3aa: CASIPRFGAGSYNDQFF
d_gene: TRBD2; j_gene: TRBJ2-1; v_gene: TRBV6-1; CDR3aa: CAILGASGASSNEQFF
d_gene: .; j_gene: TRBJ1-1; v_gene: TRBV5-1; CDR3aa: CASSLLSGGNTEAFF
d_gene: TRBD2; j_gene: TRBJ2-2; v_gene: TRBV5-1; CDR3aa: CASSFETSGSGELFF
d_gene: .; j_gene: TRBJ2-2; v_gene: TRBV28; CDR3aa: CASSLPSTGELFF
d_gene: .; j_gene: TRBJ2-2; v_gene: TRBV5-4; CDR3aa: CASSSSTLFAFPLVGELFF
d_gene: TRBD2; j_gene: TRBJ2-7; v_gene: TRBV6-1; CDR3aa: CASITRGLGHEQYF
d_gene: TRBD2; j_gene: TRBJ2-7; v_gene: TRBV6-5; CDR3aa: CASSYSASGGYEQYF
d_gene: TRBD1; j_gene: TRBJ2-7; v_gene: TRBV29-1; CDR3aa: CSVRDSSYEQYF